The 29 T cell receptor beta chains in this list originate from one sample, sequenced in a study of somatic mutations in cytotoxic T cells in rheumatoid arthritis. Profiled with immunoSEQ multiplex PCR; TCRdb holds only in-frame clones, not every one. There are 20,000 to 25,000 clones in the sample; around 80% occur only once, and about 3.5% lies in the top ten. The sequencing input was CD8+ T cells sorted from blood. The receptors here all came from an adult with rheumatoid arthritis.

The CDR3 spells CATQDQNTEAFF. The CDR3 coding sequence is TGTGCCACCCAAGACCAGAACACTGAAGCTTTCTTT. The genes are TRBV7-9 and TRBJ1-1; D remains ambiguous. The V gene lost 10 bases and the J gene lost 1 base, with 10 bases spanning the gap. CDR1 is SEHNR and CDR2 is FQNEAQ in the germline V gene (reference sequence). The CDR3 covers 12 residues.

DNA of the CDR3: TGTGCCAGCAGCCGTGTCGGGGGATACACAGATACGCAGTATTTT. This translates into CASSRVGGYTDTQYF. V gene TRBV13 combines with J gene TRBJ2-3; D possibly corresponds to TRBD2 (6 bases). This CDR3 is 15 amino acids long. Germline V gives CDR1 PRHDT, CDR2 FYEKMQ (reference sequence). The germline V and J ends were trimmed by 5 bases and 2 bases, with 14 bases remaining between them.

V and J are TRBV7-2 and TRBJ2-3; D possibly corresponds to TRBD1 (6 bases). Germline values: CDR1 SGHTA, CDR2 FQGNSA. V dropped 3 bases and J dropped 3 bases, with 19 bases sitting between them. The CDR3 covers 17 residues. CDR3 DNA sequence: TGTGCCAGCAGCTTTGGATGGGGGACACCTATGACAGATACGCAGTATTTT. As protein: CASSFGWGTPMTDTQYF.

The CDR3: CASSNDRNTEAFF. CDR3 sequence (DNA): TGCGCCAGCAGCAATGACAGGAACACTGAAGCTTTCTTT. The V gene is TRBV10-1, the J gene TRBJ1-1; D may be TRBD1 (5 bases). CDR3 length: 13 residues. Germline values: CDR1 WNHNN, CDR2 SYGVQD (reference sequence). V lost 6 bases to trimming and J lost 1 base, with 9 bases between them.

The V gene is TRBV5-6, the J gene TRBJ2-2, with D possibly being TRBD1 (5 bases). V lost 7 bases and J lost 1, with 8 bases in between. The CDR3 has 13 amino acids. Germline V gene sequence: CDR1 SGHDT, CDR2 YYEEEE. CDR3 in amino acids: CASSTVNTGELFF. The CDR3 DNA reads TGTGCCAGCTCGACAGTGAACACCGGGGAGCTGTTTTTT.

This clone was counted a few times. The CDR3 here is CASSFDAGSYEQYF. The CDR3 DNA reads as TGTGCCAGCAGCTTCGACGCGGGTTCCTACGAGCAGTACTTC. V gene TRBV7-9 combines with J gene TRBJ2-7; D is perhaps TRBD2 (5 bases). Per the germline V gene, CDR1 is SEHNR and CDR2 is FQNEAQ (reference sequence). V was shortened by 3 bases and J by 1 base, with 10 bases between the two germline ends. The CDR3 totals 14 residues.

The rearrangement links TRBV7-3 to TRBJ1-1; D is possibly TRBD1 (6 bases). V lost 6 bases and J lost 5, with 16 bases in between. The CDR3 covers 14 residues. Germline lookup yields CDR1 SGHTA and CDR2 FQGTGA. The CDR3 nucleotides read TGTGCCAGCAGACGAGGGGAGGGGGGTACTGAAGCTTTCTTT. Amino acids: CASRRGEGGTEAFF.

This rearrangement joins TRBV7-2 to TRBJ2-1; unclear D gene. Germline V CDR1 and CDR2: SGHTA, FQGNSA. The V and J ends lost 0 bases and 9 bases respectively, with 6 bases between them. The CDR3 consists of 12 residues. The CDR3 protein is CASSLATGEQFF. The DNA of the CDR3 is TGTGCCAGCAGCTTAGCGACTGGTGAGCAGTTCTTC.

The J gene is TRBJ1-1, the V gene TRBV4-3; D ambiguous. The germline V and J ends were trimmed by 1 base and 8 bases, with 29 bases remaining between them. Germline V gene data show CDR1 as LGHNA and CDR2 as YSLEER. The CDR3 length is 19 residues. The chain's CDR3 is CASSQGPVSPDIWTFEAFF. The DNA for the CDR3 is TGCGCCAGCAGCCAAGGACCAGTCTCCCCGGATATTTGGACCTTCGAAGCTTTCTTT.

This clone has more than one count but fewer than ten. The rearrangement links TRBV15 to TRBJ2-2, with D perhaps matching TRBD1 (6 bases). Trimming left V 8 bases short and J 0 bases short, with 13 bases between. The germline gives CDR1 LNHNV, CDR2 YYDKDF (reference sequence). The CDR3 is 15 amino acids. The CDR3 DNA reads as TGTGCCACCGATAAGGACAGTTCGAACACCGGGGAGCTGTTTTTT. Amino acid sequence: CATDKDSSNTGELFF.

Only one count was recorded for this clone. This chain's CDR3 is CASSEVSGGTQETQYF. CDR3 nucleotide sequence: TGTGCCAGCAGTGAAGTGAGCGGGGGGACCCAAGAGACCCAGTACTTC. The V call is TRBV6-1, the J call TRBJ2-5, with 9 bases lining up with TRBD2. With 1 base clipped from V and 1 base from J, the junction kept 4 bases outside the gene matches. The germline CDR1 and CDR2 sequences are MNHNS and SASEGT. CDR3 length: 16 residues.

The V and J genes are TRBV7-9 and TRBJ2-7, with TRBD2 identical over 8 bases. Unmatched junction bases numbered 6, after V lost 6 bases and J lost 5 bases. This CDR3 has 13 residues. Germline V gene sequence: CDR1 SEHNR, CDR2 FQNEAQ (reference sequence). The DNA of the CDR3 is TGTGCCAGCAGTCATCCGGGAGGGAACGAGCAGTACTTC. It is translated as CASSHPGGNEQYF.

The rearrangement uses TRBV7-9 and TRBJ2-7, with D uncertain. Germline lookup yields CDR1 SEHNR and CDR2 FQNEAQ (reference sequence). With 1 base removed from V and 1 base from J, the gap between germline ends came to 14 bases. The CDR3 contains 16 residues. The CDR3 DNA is TGTGCCAGCAGCTTAGGGACGGTAGGCTATTCCTACGAGCAGTACTTC. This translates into CASSLGTVGYSYEQYF.

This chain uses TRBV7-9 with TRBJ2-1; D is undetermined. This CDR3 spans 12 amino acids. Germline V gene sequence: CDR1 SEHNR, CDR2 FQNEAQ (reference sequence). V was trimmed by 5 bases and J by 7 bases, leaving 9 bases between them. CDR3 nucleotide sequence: TGTGCCAGCAGCCCCGGGCCAAATGAGCAGTTCTTC. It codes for CASSPGPNEQFF.

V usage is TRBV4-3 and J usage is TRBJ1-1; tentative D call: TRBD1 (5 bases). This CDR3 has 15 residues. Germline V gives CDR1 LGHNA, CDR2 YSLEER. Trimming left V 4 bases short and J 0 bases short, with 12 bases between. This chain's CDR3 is CASSPSTVMNTEAFF. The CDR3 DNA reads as TGCGCCAGCAGCCCTTCGACAGTGATGAACACTGAAGCTTTCTTT.

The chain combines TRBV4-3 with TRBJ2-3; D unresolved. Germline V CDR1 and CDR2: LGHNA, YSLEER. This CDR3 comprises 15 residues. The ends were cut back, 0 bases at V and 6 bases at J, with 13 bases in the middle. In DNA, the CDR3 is TGCGCCAGCAGCCAAGAGGCAGTAAATTTGGATACGCAGTATTTT. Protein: CASSQEAVNLDTQYF.

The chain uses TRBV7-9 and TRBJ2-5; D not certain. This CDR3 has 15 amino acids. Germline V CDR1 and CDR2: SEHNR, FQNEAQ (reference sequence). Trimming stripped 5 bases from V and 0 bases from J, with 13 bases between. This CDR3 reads CASSKRVWNQETQYF. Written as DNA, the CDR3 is TGTGCCAGCAGCAAGAGAGTTTGGAACCAAGAGACCCAGTACTTC.

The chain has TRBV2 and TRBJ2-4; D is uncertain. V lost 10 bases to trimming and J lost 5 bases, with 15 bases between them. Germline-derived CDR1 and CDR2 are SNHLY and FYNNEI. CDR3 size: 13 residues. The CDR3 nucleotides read TGTGCCACCCTCAGAGCCCCCGAAAACATTCAGTACTTC. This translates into CATLRAPENIQYF.

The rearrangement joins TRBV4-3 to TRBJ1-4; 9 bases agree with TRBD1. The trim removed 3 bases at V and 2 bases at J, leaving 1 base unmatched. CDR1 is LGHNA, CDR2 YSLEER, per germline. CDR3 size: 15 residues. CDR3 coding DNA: TGCGCCAGCAGCCAGACAGGGGGGACTAATGAAAAACTGTTTTTT. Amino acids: CASSQTGGTNEKLFF.

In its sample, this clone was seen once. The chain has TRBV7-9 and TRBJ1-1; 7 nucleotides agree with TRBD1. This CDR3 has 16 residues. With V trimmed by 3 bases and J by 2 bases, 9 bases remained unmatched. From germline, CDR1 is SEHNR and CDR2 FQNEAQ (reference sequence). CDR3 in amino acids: CASSFQGEEVNTEAFF. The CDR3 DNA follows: TGTGCCAGCAGCTTTCAGGGGGAAGAAGTAAACACTGAAGCTTTCTTT.

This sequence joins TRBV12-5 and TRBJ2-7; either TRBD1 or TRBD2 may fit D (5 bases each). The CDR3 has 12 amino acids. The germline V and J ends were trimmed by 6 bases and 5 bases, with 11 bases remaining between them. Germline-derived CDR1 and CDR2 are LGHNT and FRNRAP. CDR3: CASGRGVNEQYF. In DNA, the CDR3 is TGTGCTAGTGGACGAGGGGTCAACGAGCAGTACTTC.

This CDR3 reads CASSSTGNTEAFF. The CDR3 coding sequence is TGTGCCAGCAGCTCCACTGGGAACACTGAAGCTTTCTTT. The V and J genes are TRBV7-2 and TRBJ1-1; no clear D gene. CDR3 size: 13 residues. CDR1 is SGHTA and CDR2 is FQGNSA in the germline V gene. Trimming pared 4 bases from V and 1 base from J, leaving 7 bases between.

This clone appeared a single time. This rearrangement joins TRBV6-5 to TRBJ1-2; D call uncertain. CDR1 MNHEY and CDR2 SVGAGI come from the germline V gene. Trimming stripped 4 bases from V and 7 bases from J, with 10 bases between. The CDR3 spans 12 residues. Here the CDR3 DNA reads TGTGCCAGCAGTTCGGGTCTAGTTGGCTACACCTTC. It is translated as CASSSGLVGYTF.

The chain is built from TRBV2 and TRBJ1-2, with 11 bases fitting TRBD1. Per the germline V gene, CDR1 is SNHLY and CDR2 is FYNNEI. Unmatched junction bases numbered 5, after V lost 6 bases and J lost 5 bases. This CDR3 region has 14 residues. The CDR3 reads CASRVGQGAYGYTF. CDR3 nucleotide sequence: TGTGCCAGCAGAGTCGGACAGGGGGCATATGGCTACACCTTC.

CDR3 DNA sequence: TGCGCCAGCAGCCAAGATCCGGGCCCGGCGGGTGAAAAACTGTTTTTT. Translating gives CASSQDPGPAGEKLFF. The chain couples TRBV4-3 to TRBJ1-4; D gene unclear. CDR1 is LGHNA, CDR2 YSLEER, per germline. V lost 0 bases and J 7 bases, leaving 15 bases between the germline ends. The CDR3 is made up of 16 amino acids.

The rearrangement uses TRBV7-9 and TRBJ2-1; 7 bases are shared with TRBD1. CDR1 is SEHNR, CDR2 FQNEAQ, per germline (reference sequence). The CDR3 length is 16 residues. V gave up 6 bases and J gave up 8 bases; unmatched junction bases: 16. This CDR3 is CASRSIPGQGGDEQFF. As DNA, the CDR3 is TGTGCCAGCAGGTCAATTCCGGGCCAAGGGGGCGATGAGCAGTTCTTC.

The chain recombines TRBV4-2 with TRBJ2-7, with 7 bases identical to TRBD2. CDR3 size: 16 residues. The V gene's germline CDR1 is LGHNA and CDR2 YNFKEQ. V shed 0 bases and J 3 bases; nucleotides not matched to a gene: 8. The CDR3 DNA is TGTGCCAGCAGCCAAGAATCGAGCGGGGTAATCTACGAGCAGTACTTC. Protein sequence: CASSQESSGVIYEQYF.

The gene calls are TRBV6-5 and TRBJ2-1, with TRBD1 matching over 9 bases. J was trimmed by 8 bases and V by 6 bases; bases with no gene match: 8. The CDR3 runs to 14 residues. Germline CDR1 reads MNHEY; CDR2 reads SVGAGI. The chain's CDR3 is CASSWTGVTDEQFF. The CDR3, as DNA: TGTGCCAGCAGCTGGACAGGGGTTACGGATGAGCAGTTCTTC.

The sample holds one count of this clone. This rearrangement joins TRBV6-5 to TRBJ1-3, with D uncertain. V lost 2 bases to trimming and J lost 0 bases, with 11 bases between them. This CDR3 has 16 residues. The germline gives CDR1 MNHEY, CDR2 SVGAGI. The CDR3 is CASSYTGLNSGNTIYF. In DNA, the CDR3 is TGTGCCAGCAGTTACACTGGACTGAACTCTGGAAACACCATATATTTT.